What follows describes a single T cell receptor (beta chain). TCRdb keeps only in-frame clones here, not all; method: immunoSEQ multiplex PCR. The sample carries about 470,000 clones, about four fifths recorded once. The record originates from a study of shared clonotypes between healthy human individuals. Trimming removed 1 base from V and 4 bases from J, with 11 bases in between. The CDR3 consists of 14 residues. Germline V gene data show CDR1 as SGHVS and CDR2 as FQNEAQ. The gene calls are TRBV7-8 and TRBJ2-7; tentative D call: TRBD2 (5 bases). This clonotype originated in a woman between 40 and 55 years old in good health. Some clones in this sample may be carry-over from other donors' samples. The sample was PBMCs. The chain's CDR3 is CASSLGVASYEQYF. The CDR3 nucleotides are TGTGCCAGCAGCTTAGGAGTAGCGAGTTACGAGCAGTACTTC.